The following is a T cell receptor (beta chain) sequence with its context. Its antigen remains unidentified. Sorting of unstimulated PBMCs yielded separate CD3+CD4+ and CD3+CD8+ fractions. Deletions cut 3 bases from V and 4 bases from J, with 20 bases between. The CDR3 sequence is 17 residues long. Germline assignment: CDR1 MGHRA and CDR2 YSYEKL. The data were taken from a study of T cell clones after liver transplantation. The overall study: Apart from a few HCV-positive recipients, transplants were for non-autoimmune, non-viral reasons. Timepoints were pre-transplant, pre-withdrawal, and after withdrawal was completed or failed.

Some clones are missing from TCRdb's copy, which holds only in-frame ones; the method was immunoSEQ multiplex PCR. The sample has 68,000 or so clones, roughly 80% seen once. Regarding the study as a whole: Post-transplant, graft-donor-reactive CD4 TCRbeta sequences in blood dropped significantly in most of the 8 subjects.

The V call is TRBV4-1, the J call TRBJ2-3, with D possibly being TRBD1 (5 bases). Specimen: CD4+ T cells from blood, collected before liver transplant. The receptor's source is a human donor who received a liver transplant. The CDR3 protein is CASSQGRLRPGADTQYF. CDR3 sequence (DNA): TGCGCCAGCAGCCAGGGGCGACTGCGGCCAGGCGCAGATACGCAGTATTTT.